This TCR beta chain was sequenced for a study of OX40 agonist ivuxolimab in advanced cancers. In the study overall: Enrollees could have had prior anti-PD-1, anti-PD-L1 or anti-CTLA-4 therapy, which more than 30% had received.

Data came from immunoSEQ multiplex PCR; TCRdb stores just in-frame clones and leaves some out. Among approximately 94,000 clones listed, roughly 80% were seen once. This CDR3 is built from 16 residues. With 0 bases removed from V and 4 bases from J, the gap between germline ends came to 13 bases. CDR1 is KGHSH and CDR2 is LQKENI in the germline V gene. Source: CD4+ or CD8+ T cells sorted from blood, taken in a trial of the OX40 agonist ivuxolimab. The chain has TRBV18 and TRBJ1-5; D remains unclear. This clonotype was sampled from an adult with an advanced solid tumor such as melanoma, head and neck, liver or kidney cancer. The DNA for the CDR3 is TGTGCCAGCTCACCACCGTCGGGCAGGAATAATCAGCCCCAGCATTTT. Translation: CASSPPSGRNNQPQHF.